Following are 8 T cell receptor beta chains from one sample sequenced in a study of T cell responses to AZD1222 COVID-19 vaccine (dated by TCRdb to the early 2020s). This sample's time point label indicates: about 28 days (+/-7) after the second vaccine dose. The receptor library was made with the immunoSEQ multiplex PCR assay. TCRdb carries this immuneACCESS record with in-frame sequences only. Its versions omit some clonotypes, under half of them owing to an unresolved V gene in the studies checked, with the rest unexplained. This sample has under 170,000 clones in its table, and around 90% of those were observed once. The ten largest make up around 2.9% of the sample. Sequenced here: peripheral blood, sampled 28 days after the second AZD1222 dose. These receptors were collected from an adult who received the AZD1222 COVID-19 vaccine.

V gene TRBV18 combines with J gene TRBJ2-1; D gene ambiguous. Per germline, CDR1 KGHSH and CDR2 LQKENI. The CDR3 extends over 15 amino acids. The ends were cut back, 0 bases at V and 6 bases at J, with 12 bases in the middle. This CDR3 is CASSPPQANGNEQFF. For the CDR3, the DNA is TGTGCCAGCTCACCACCCCAGGCTAACGGCAATGAGCAGTTCTTC.

J is TRBJ1-2 and V is TRBV12-3 or TRBV12-4, with D unclear. V shed 4 bases and J shed 4 bases, with 4 bases lying between them. This CDR3 spans 11 amino acids. CDR3 loop: CASSSTYGYTF. The CDR3 DNA reads TGTGCCAGCAGTTCGACCTATGGCTACACCTTC.

This chain connects TRBV28 to TRBJ2-7; D is undetermined. V shed 3 bases and J shed 4 bases, with 10 bases lying between them. The V gene's germline CDR1 is MDHEN and CDR2 SYDVKM. CDR3 length: 13 residues. The CDR3 reads CASSFPTTYEQYF. The CDR3 DNA follows: TGTGCCAGCAGTTTCCCGACCACATACGAGCAGTACTTC.

The chain links TRBV4-1 to TRBJ2-3; 16 bases align to TRBD2. Trimming took 0 bases from V and 2 from J; bases not matched to a gene: 5. This CDR3 is built from 19 residues. Germline lookup yields CDR1 MGHRA and CDR2 YSYEKL. The CDR3 here is CASSQEGLAGGPVTDTQYF. As DNA, the CDR3 is TGCGCCAGCAGCCAAGAGGGACTAGCGGGAGGGCCGGTCACAGATACGCAGTATTTT.

The J gene is TRBJ1-2, the V gene TRBV29-1; possible D gene TRBD1, 6 bases. Germline-derived CDR1 and CDR2 are SQVTM and ANQGSEA. V was shortened by 5 bases and J by 6 bases, with 22 bases between the two germline ends. The CDR3 spans 15 residues. In DNA, the CDR3 is TGCAGCGTTTGGGTTAATACAGGGTTTCGGGATGGCTACACCTTC. Translation gives CSVWVNTGFRDGYTF.

This chain joins TRBV18 and TRBJ2-2, with D tentatively TRBD2 (6 bases). This CDR3 is built from 14 residues. Trimming took off 6 bases at V and 2 bases at J, with 10 bases between the two ends. CDR1 and CDR2 from the germline V gene are KGHSH and LQKENI. The CDR3 DNA follows: TGTGCCAGCTCCCGGGAGACTAACACCGGGGAGCTGTTTTTT. This gives the protein CASSRETNTGELFF.

The chain employs TRBV19 and TRBJ1-5; D gene ambiguous. CDR1 is LNHDA, CDR2 SQIVND, per germline (reference sequence). The V gene lost 0 bases and the J gene lost 4 bases, with 10 bases spanning the gap. This CDR3 has 15 amino acids. The CDR3: CASSIERQLNQPQHF. CDR3 in DNA: TGTGCCAGTAGTATAGAAAGGCAGCTAAATCAGCCCCAGCATTTT.

The sample holds one count of this clone. The V call is TRBV7-9, the J call TRBJ1-1; D is unclear. This CDR3 is built from 14 residues. V was shortened by 2 bases and J by 4 bases, with 11 bases between the two germline ends. The germline gives CDR1 SEHNR, CDR2 FQNEAQ (reference sequence). The CDR3 DNA reads TGTGCCAGCAGCTTACCGGGGTTTAGCACTGAAGCTTTCTTT. Translation: CASSLPGFSTEAFF.